This TCR beta chain was obtained from a study of identical twins. Each cDNA held unique molecular identifiers, and template switching gave it a universal primer site. MiXCR, run by TCRdb on the 5' RACE reads, gives a single entry per CDR3 protein. The sample includes about 190,000 distinct CDR3 sequences, more than 15% of them seen just once. Germline-derived CDR1 and CDR2 are LGHDT and YNNKEL (reference sequence). The CDR3 is made up of 16 amino acids. Between the trimmed V and J ends, which lost 1 base and 2 bases, there was a span of 11 bases. This clonotype was counted only a few times. Its antigen is unknown. Study results and limitations: There was more out-of-frame TCR alpha sharing in monozygotic twins than models estimated.

These data were also reused for a study on T cells expressing NK-cell markers. That source adds: It was sorted CD3+CD56+NKG2C+, CD3+CD56+NKG2C- and CD3+CD56-NKG2C+ T cells that supplied the TCR beta repertoires. Dominant NKG2C+ clonotypes accounted for about 1.0-8% of CD8+ T cells in about six donors.

V and J are TRBV3-1 and TRBJ1-4; D remains ambiguous. The receptor's source is a woman aged 18-35 years in good health. What was sequenced was CD8+ T cells sorted from blood. This chain's CDR3 is CASSQGRVGTNEKLFF. The DNA of the CDR3 is TGTGCCAGCAGCCAAGGTCGAGTGGGTACTAATGAAAAACTGTTTTTT.